The 15 T cell receptor beta chains below all came from one sample that was sequenced in a study of T cell changes during pregnancy in multiple sclerosis. Clones were sequenced by immunoSEQ multiplex PCR, and TCRdb holds only the in-frame ones, with some missing. The table includes about 56,000 clones, less than 95% detected once. The sequenced sample was peripheral blood, obtained in the first trimester of pregnancy. The receptors derive from a female donor in good health, enrolled as a control in a pregnancy study.

This chain uses TRBV28 with TRBJ2-2; TRBD2 matches 9 bases. This CDR3 comprises 15 residues. V lost 5 bases to trimming and J lost 7 bases; unmatched junction nucleotides: 8. CDR1 is MDHEN and CDR2 is SYDVKM in the germline V gene. The CDR3 sequence is CASSDLSGSVGELFF. The CDR3 DNA reads as TGTGCCAGCAGTGACCTTAGCGGGAGCGTCGGGGAGCTGTTTTTT. The whole variable domain, filled in from reference TRBV28 and TRBJ2-2, reads DVKVTQSSRYLVKRTGEKVFLECVQDMDHENMFWYRQDPGLGLRLIYFSYDVKMKEKGDIPEGYSVSREKKERFSLILESASTNQTSMYLCASSDLSGSVGELFFGEGSRLTVL.

This clone appeared a single time. The chain recombines TRBV7-9 with TRBJ1-5; perhaps TRBD1 as D (5 bases). Trimming removed 8 bases from V and 5 bases from J, with 10 bases in between. The CDR3 spans 12 residues. Germline lookup yields CDR1 SEHNR and CDR2 FQNEAQ (reference sequence). The CDR3 loop is CASGREDQPQHF. The CDR3 nucleotides read TGTGCCAGCGGCAGGGAAGATCAGCCCCAGCATTTT. Full variable domain (outside the CDR3, taken from reference TRBV7-9 and TRBJ1-5): DTGVSQNPRHKITKRGQNVTFRCDPISEHNRLYWYRQTLGQGPEFLTYFQNEAQLEKSRLLSDRFSAERPKGSFSTLEIQRTEQGDSAMYLCASGREDQPQHFGDGTRLSIL.

This clone was picked up one time. The gene calls are TRBV4-2 and TRBJ2-1; D remains ambiguous. V was pared by 1 base and J by 8 bases, with 9 bases between. This CDR3 spans 13 amino acids. The germline V gene encodes CDR1 LGHNA and CDR2 YNFKEQ. CDR3 sequence: CASSQVELDEQFF. In DNA, the CDR3 is TGTGCCAGCAGCCAAGTCGAACTGGATGAGCAGTTCTTC.

CDR3 in DNA: TGTGCCAGCAAGGGGGAAAGCAATCAGCCCCAGCATTTT. Translated, it gives CASKGESNQPQHF. The chain couples TRBV6-1 to TRBJ1-5; D might be TRBD1 (6 bases). The CDR3 runs to 13 residues. V lost 7 bases and J lost 1, with 8 bases in between. CDR1 and CDR2 from the germline V gene are MNHNS and SASEGT.

This chain joins TRBV18 and TRBJ2-7; TRBD2 aligns across 8 bases. The CDR3 is 19 residues long. CDR1 is KGHSH, CDR2 LQKENI, per germline. The junction had 18 bases not matched to a gene; V was cut back by 3 bases and J by 2 bases. The CDR3 bases are TGTGCCAGCTCACCCCACCCCGCAGGGTCGGTAGCGGGAACCTACGAGCAGTACTTC. Translated: CASSPHPAGSVAGTYEQYF.

The rearrangement uses TRBV5-6 and TRBJ2-7, with D uncertain. The CDR3 length is 15 residues. The germline V and J ends were trimmed by 1 base and 0 bases, with 11 bases remaining between them. CDR1 is SGHDT, CDR2 YYEEEE, per germline. The CDR3, as DNA: TGTGCCAGCAGCTTGCTAGGCGGAAGCTCCTACGAGCAGTACTTC. Translating gives CASSLLGGSSYEQYF.

The rearrangement links TRBV7-9 to TRBJ1-2; 8 bases line up with TRBD1. J was trimmed by 8 bases and V by 4 bases; bases with no gene match: 6. This CDR3 has 13 residues. Germline-derived CDR1 and CDR2 are SEHNR and FQNEAQ (reference sequence). The CDR3 nucleotides are TGTGCCAGCAGCTACGGACAGGGAGAAGGCTACACCTTC. Translating it yields CASSYGQGEGYTF.

The genes are TRBV10-3 and TRBJ1-1; D gene unclear. The V and J ends lost 0 bases and 7 bases respectively, with 12 bases between them. This CDR3 has 14 amino acids. The germline CDR1 and CDR2 sequences are ENHRY and SYGVKD. The CDR3 reads CAISESTRTIEAFF. The CDR3 coding sequence is TGTGCCATCAGTGAGTCGACACGAACGATTGAAGCTTTCTTT.

The rearrangement joins TRBV28 to TRBJ2-4; the D is unclear. The CDR3 spans 17 residues. The V end was cut by 2 bases, the J end by 0 bases, with 14 bases between. Germline CDR1 and CDR2: MDHEN and SYDVKM. CDR3 DNA: TGTGCCAGCAGTTTAAGTCTGAAGAAACTAGCCAAAAACATTCAGTACTTC. Amino acid sequence: CASSLSLKKLAKNIQYF. Full variable domain (remainder filled in from reference TRBV28 and TRBJ2-4): DVKVTQSSRYLVKRTGEKVFLECVQDMDHENMFWYRQDPGLGLRLIYFSYDVKMKEKGDIPEGYSVSREKKERFSLILESASTNQTSMYLCASSLSLKKLAKNIQYFGAGTRLSVL.

This chain links TRBV5-1 with TRBJ2-1, with TRBD2 matching 12 bases. CDR3 size: 15 residues. Germline CDR1 SGHRS, CDR2 YFSETQ. The V gene end was trimmed by 0 bases and the J gene end by 7 bases; junction bases not matched to a gene: 2. The CDR3 DNA sequence: TGCGCCAGCAGCTTGGGACTAGCGGGGGTAAATGAGCAGTTCTTC. Translated, it gives CASSLGLAGVNEQFF. The variable domain in full, with the rest retrieved from reference TRBV5-1 and TRBJ2-1, is KAGVTQTPRYLIKTRGQQVTLSCSPISGHRSVSWYQQTPGQGLQFLFEYFSETQRNKGNFPGRFSGRQFSNSRSEMNVSTLELGDSALYLCASSLGLAGVNEQFFGPGTRLTVL.

V gene TRBV9 combines with J gene TRBJ2-7; no firm D call. Germline CDR1 SGDLS, CDR2 YYNGEE. V was trimmed by 0 bases and J by 3 bases, leaving 7 bases between them. The CDR3 spans 13 residues. CDR3 in amino acids: CASSVGVFYEQYF. DNA for the CDR3: TGTGCCAGCAGCGTAGGAGTTTTCTACGAGCAGTACTTC. The full variable domain, its missing parts supplied by reference TRBV9 and TRBJ2-7, is DSGVTQTPKHLITATGQRVTLRCSPRSGDLSVYWYQQSLDQGLQFLIQYYNGEERAKGNILERFSAQQFPDLHSELNLSSLELGDSALYFCASSVGVFYEQYFGPGTRLTVT.

The chain employs TRBV6-5 and TRBJ2-7; 7 nucleotides agree with TRBD2. V was pared by 4 bases and J by 5 bases, with 2 bases of the junction left unmatched. The germline gives CDR1 MNHEY, CDR2 SVGAGI. The CDR3 has 12 residues. The CDR3 loop reads CASSWRENEQYF. Here the CDR3 DNA reads TGTGCCAGCAGTTGGCGGGAGAACGAGCAGTACTTC.

The chain combines TRBV5-1 with TRBJ2-2, with 9 bases that match TRBD1. Germline V gene sequence: CDR1 SGHRS, CDR2 YFSETQ. CDR3 length: 16 residues. The V segment lost 4 bases and the J segment 6 bases; nucleotides outside the gene matches: 10. For the CDR3, the DNA is TGCGCCAGCAGCGCCACAGGGGGCAATCCCTCCGGGGAGCTGTTTTTT. Translation gives CASSATGGNPSGELFF.

The rearrangement joins TRBV5-1 to TRBJ2-1; D is possibly TRBD1 (6 bases). This CDR3 spans 17 amino acids. V shed 5 bases and J shed 1 base, with 19 bases lying between them. Germline loops: CDR1 SGHRS, CDR2 YFSETQ. The CDR3 bases are TGCGCCAGCAGAAGGGTAGGGGGTACCGTATCCTACAATGAGCAGTTCTTC. Amino acid sequence: CASRRVGGTVSYNEQFF.

The J gene is TRBJ1-2, the V gene TRBV30, with D hard to call. The CDR3 is made up of 13 amino acids. Germline V gene sequence: CDR1 GTSNPN, CDR2 SVGIG (reference sequence). V was trimmed by 0 bases and J by 3 bases, leaving 8 bases between them. The CDR3, as DNA: TGTGCCTGGAGTGTCCGCCAGTACTATGGCTACACCTTC. Protein product: CAWSVRQYYGYTF.